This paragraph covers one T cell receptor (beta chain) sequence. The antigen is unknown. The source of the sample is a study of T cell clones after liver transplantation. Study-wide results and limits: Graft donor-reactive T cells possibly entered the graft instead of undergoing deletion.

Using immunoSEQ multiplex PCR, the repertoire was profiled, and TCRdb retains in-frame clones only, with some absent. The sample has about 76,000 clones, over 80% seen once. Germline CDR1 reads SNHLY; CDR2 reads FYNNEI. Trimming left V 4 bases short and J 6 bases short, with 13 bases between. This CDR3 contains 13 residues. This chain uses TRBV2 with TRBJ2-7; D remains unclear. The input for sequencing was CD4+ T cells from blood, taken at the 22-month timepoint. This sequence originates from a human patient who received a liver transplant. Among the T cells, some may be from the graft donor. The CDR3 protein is CASSGFISTEQYF. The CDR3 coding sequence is TGTGCCAGCAGTGGTTTCATTTCAACCGAGCAGTACTTC.